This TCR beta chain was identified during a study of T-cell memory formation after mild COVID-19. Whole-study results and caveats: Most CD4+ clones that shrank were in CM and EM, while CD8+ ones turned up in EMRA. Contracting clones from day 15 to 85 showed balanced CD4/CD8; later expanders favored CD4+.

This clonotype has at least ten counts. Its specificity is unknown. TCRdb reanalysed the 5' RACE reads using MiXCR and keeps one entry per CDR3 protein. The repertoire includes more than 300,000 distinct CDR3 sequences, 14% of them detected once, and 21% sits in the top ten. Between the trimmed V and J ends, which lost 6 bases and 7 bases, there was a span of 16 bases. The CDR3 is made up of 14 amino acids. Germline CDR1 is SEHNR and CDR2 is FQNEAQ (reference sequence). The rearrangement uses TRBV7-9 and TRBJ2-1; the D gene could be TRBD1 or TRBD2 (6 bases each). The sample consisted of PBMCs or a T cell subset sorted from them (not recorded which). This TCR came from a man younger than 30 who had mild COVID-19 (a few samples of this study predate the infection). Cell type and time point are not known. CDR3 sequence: CASSITGAGNEQFF. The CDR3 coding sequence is TGTGCCAGCAGTATAACGGGGGCAGGGAATGAGCAGTTCTTC. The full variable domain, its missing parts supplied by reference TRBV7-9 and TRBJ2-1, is DTGVSQNPRHKITKRGQNVTFRCDPISEHNRLYWYRQTLGQGPEFLTYFQNEAQLEKSRLLSDRFSAERPKGSFSTLEIQRTEQGDSAMYLCASSITGAGNEQFFGPGTRLTVL.